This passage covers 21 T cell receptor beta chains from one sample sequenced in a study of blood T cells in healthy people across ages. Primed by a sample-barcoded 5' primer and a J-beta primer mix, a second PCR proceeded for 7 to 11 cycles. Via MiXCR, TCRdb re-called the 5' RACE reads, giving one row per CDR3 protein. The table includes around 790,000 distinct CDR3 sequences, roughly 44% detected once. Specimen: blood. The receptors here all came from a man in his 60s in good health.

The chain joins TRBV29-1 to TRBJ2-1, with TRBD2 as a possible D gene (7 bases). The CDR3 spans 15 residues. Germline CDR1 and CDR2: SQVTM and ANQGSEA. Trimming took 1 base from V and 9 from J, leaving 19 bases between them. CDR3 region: CSVEVRGTSGAEQFF. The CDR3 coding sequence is TGCAGCGTTGAAGTTAGGGGGACAAGCGGGGCTGAGCAGTTCTTC.

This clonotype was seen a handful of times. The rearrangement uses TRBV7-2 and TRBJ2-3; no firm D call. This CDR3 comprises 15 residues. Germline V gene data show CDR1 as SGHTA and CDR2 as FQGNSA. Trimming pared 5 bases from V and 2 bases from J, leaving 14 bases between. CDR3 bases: TGTGCCAGCAGCCCCCGGCGCGGACCCACAGATACGCAGTATTTT. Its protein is CASSPRRGPTDTQYF.

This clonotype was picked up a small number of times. CDR3 sequence (DNA): TGTGCCAGCAGTTACTCGCGGGGCAGGGGATACGAGCAGTACTTC. This encodes CASSYSRGRGYEQYF. The genes are TRBV6-5 and TRBJ2-7; D assignment may be TRBD1 or TRBD2 (6 bases each). The CDR3 totals 15 residues. Trimming took off 0 bases at V and 4 bases at J, with 13 bases between the two ends. Germline-derived CDR1 and CDR2 are MNHEY and SVGAGI.

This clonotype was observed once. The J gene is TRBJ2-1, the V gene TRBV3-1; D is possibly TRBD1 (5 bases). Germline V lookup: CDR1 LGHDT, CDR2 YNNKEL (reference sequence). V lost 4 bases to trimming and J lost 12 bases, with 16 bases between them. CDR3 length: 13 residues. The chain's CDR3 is CASSPLLLRGQFF. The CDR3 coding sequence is TGTGCCAGCAGCCCCTTACTTCTAAGGGGGCAGTTCTTC.

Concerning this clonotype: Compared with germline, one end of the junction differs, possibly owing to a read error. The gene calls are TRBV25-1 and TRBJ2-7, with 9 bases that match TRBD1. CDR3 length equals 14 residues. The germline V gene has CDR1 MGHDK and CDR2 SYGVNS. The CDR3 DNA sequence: TGTGCCAGCAGTGGGACAGGGGTTCTTTACGAGCGGTACTTC. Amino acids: CASSGTGVLYERYF.

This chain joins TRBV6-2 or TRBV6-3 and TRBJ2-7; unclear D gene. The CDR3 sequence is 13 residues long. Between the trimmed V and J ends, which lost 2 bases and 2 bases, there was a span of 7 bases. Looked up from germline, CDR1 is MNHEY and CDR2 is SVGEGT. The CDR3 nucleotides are TGTGCCAGCAGTTACGGCAGACCCTACGAGCAGTACTTC. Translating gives CASSYGRPYEQYF.

The CDR3 DNA sequence: TGCAGCGTTGTAGTGGGAGGGGGCACAGATACGCAGTATTTT. Encoded protein: CSVVVGGGTDTQYF. The chain has TRBV29-1 and TRBJ2-3; 7 bases map to TRBD2. Germline V CDR1 and CDR2: SQVTM, ANQGSEA. After removal of 4 bases from V and 1 base from J, the junction contained 5 bases not matched to a gene. The CDR3 extends over 14 amino acids.

CDR3 loop: CASSQVIGRPTNEKLFF. CDR3 DNA: TGTGCCAGCAGCCAAGTAATCGGCAGACCAACTAATGAAAAACTGTTTTTT. This sequence joins TRBV4-2 and TRBJ1-4; D unclear. The CDR3 totals 17 residues. Germline assignment: CDR1 LGHNA and CDR2 YNFKEQ. Deletions cut 1 base from V and 0 bases from J, with 12 bases between.

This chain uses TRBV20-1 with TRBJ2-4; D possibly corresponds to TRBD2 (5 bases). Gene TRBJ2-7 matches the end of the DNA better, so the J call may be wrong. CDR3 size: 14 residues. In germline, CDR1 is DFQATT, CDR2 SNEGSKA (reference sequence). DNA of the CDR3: TGCAGTGCTCACTCGAGGGCATACTCCTACGAGCAGTACTTC. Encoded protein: CSAHSRAYSYEQYF.

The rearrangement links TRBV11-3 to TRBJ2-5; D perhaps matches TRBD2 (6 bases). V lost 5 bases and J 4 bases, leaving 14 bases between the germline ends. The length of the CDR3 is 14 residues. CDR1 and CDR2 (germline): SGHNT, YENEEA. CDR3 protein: CASSPGRRGETQYF. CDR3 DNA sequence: TGTGCCAGCAGCCCCGGTCGGCGGGGAGAGACCCAGTACTTC.

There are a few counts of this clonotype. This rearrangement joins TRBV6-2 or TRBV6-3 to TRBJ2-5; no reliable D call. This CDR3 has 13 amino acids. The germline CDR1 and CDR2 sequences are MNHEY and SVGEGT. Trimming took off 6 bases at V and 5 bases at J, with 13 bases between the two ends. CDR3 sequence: CASRPPGRETQYF. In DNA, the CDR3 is TGTGCCAGCAGGCCTCCCGGGCGGGAGACCCAGTACTTC.

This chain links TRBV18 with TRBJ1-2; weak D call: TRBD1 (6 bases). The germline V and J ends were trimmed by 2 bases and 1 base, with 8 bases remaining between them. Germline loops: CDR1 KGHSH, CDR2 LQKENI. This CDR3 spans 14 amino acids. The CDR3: CASSPSGDNYGYTF. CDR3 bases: TGTGCCAGCTCACCATCAGGGGATAACTATGGCTACACCTTC.

The CDR3 nucleotides read TGCGCCAGCAGCCAACAAGACAGAGTCGGGACTAGCCCTAACCTAGCCAAAAACATTCAGTACTTC. This codes for CASSQQDRVGTSPNLAKNIQYF. The V gene is TRBV4-3, the J gene TRBJ2-4; TRBD2 matches at 9 bases. Germline V CDR1 and CDR2: LGHNA, YSLEER. Trimming took 2 bases from V and 0 from J; bases not matched to a gene: 20. The CDR3 runs 22 residues.

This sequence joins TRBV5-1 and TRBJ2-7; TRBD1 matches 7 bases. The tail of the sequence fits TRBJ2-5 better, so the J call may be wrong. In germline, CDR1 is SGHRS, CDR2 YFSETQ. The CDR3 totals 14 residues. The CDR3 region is CASSPRGTEETQYF. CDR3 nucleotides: TGCGCCAGCAGCCCGAGGGGGACAGAAGAGACCCAGTACTTC.

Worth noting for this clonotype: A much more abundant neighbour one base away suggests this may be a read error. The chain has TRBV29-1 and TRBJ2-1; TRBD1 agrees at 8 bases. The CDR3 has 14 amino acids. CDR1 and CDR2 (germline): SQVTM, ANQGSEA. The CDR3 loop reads CSAAPGQDYNERFF. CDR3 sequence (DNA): TGCAGCGCCGCACCGGGACAGGACTACAATGAGCGGTTCTTC.

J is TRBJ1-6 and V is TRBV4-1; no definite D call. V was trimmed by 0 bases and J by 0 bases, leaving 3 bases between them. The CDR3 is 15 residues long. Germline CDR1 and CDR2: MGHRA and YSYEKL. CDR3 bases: TGCGCCAGCAGCCAAGATCCCTCCTATAATTCACCCCTCCACTTT. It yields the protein CASSQDPSYNSPLHF.

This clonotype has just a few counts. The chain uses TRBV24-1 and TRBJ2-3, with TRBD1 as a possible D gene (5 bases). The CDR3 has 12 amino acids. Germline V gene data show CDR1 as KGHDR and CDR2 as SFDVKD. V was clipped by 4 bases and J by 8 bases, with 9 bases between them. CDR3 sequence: CATSDVQGTQYF. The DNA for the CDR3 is TGTGCCACCAGTGACGTGCAGGGTACGCAGTATTTT.

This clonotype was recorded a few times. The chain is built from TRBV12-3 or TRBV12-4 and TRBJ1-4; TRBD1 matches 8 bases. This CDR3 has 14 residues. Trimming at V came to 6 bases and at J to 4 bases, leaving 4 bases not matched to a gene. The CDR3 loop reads CASRRTGSNEKLFF. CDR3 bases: TGTGCCAGCAGACGGACAGGGAGTAATGAAAAACTGTTTTTT.

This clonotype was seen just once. CDR3 sequence reads: CASSYDRDRGGTEAFF. Written as DNA, the CDR3 is TGTGCCAGCAGTTACGACAGGGACAGGGGTGGAACTGAAGCTTTCTTT. V usage is TRBV6-5 and J usage is TRBJ1-1; TRBD1 aligns across 10 bases. Germline V lookup: CDR1 MNHEY, CDR2 SVGAGI. Germline trimming cut 2 bases from V and 5 bases from J; bases unmatched to any gene: 8. The CDR3 extends over 16 amino acids.

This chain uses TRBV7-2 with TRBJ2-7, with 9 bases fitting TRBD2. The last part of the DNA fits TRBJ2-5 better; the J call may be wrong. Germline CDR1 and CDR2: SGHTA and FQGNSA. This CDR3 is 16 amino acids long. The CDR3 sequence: CASSLTRGGRGETQYF. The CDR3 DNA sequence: TGTGCCAGCAGCTTGACGCGGGGGGGTCGGGGGGAGACCCAGTACTTC.

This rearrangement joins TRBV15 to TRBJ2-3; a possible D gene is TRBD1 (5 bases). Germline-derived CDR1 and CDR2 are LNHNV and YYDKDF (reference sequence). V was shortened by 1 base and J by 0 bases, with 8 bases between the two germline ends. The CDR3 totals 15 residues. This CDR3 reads CATSRGQSSTDTQYF. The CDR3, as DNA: TGTGCCACCAGCAGAGGACAGTCAAGCACAGATACGCAGTATTTT.